The clone carrying this T cell receptor (beta chain) appeared a few times. As yet, its antigen is unknown. The sample's treatment: roughly 10-day PBMC culture with coronavirus spike peptide pools or control peptides (ViraFEST assay). Wells that each held fewer than 2.5 million PBMCs were cultured with roughly 9.8 IU/ml IL-2 and approximately 9.5 ug/ml peptide pools. Fresh replacement IL-2 medium substituted for half the medium on days 3 and 7. With the Oncomine TCR Beta short-read assay, DNA from cultured CD4+ T cells was sequenced. Each CDR3 protein gets one entry after TCRdb re-called the PCR reads with MiXCR. The sample includes approximately 15,000 distinct CDR3 sequences, 30% to 35% of them seen just once. The data were taken from a study of vaccination and CD4 T cells after COVID-19. About the study: Convalescent patients gave post-COVID blood a median around 91 days post-diagnosis, range 35 to 161.

The CDR3 is 14 residues long. Germline V gene lookup returns CDR1 SGHAT and CDR2 FQNNGV. V dropped 5 bases and J dropped 5 bases, with 14 bases sitting between them. Notes on the study in general: The median count of SARS-CoV-2-reactive clonotypes rose from around 21 to 38, not significantly.

This chain uses TRBV11-2 with TRBJ2-3, with D unclear. The sample comprised cultured CD4+ T cells from blood. This receptor was obtained from a human donor with COVID-19. The CDR3 bases are TGTGCCAGCAGCCTGACCCTGACGAAAGATACGCAGTATTTT. Translation gives CASSLTLTKDTQYF. The full variable domain, with the rest looked up from reference TRBV11-2 and TRBJ2-3, is EAGVAQSPRYKIIEKRQSVAFWCNPISGHATLYWYQQILGQGPKLLIQFQNNGVVDDSQLPKDRFSAERLKGVDSTLKIQPAKLEDSAVYLCASSLTLTKDTQYFGPGTRLTVL.